The 20 T cell receptor beta chains in this list originate from one sample, sequenced in a study of blood T cell repertoires in COVID-19. TCRdb keeps only in-frame clones here, not all; method: immunoSEQ multiplex PCR. Seen here are roughly 100,000 clones, roughly 89% observed once, and the top ten hold 15% to 20%. Sequencing was performed on peripheral blood. Receptors were obtained from a woman older than 75 in a cohort sampled during active COVID-19.

This clone was counted once. The chain combines TRBV3-1 (or the pseudogene TRBV3-2) with TRBJ1-3; 7 bases match TRBD1. The germline V gene encodes CDR1 LGHDT and CDR2 YNNKEL (reference sequence). Trimming cost V 4 bases and J 3 bases; bases outside gene matches: 6. The CDR3 has 15 residues. The CDR3 DNA is TGTGCCAGCAGCCCGACAGGGCTTGATGGAAACACCATATATTTT. This codes for CASSPTGLDGNTIYF.

The chain combines TRBV19 with TRBJ2-3, with D tentatively TRBD2 (5 bases). This CDR3 has 16 residues. V lost 1 base and J lost 7, with 18 bases in between. Germline CDR1 is LNHDA and CDR2 is SQIVND (reference sequence). The CDR3 nucleotides are TGTGCCAGTAGTATAGGTGCTACCCGACTACAGAATACGCAGTATTTT. Translated, it gives CASSIGATRLQNTQYF.

V usage is TRBV5-1 and J usage is TRBJ1-2; D perhaps matches TRBD1 (5 bases). Deletions cut 3 bases from V and 8 bases from J, with 11 bases between. The germline V gene has CDR1 SGHRS and CDR2 YFSETQ. The CDR3 loop spans 12 amino acids. The CDR3 nucleotides are TGCGCCAGCAGCTGGGGGGTGCAAGGCTACACCTTC. Translation: CASSWGVQGYTF.

V gene TRBV10-3 combines with J gene TRBJ1-2, with 7 bases lining up with TRBD1. The CDR3 is 12 amino acids. The J segment lost 5 bases and the V segment lost 6 bases, leaving 3 bases of the junction unmatched. CDR1 is ENHRY and CDR2 is SYGVKD in the germline V gene. CDR3 region: CAISGDRYGYTF. Written as DNA, the CDR3 is TGTGCCATCAGCGGGGACAGATATGGCTACACCTTC.

This clone occurred once. The CDR3 protein is CASSFWGGTGELFF. CDR3 coding DNA: TGCGCCAGCAGCTTTTGGGGGGGCACCGGGGAGCTGTTTTTT. The chain carries TRBV5-1 and TRBJ2-2; 7 bases align to TRBD2. V lost 2 bases, J lost 4 bases, and 2 bases stayed unmatched. The CDR3 loop spans 14 amino acids. The germline V gene has CDR1 SGHRS and CDR2 YFSETQ.

CDR3 sequence reads: CASSQDRTSGTSYEQYF. For the CDR3, the DNA is TGCGCCAGCAGCCAAGATAGGACTAGCGGGACCTCCTACGAGCAGTACTTC. The chain employs TRBV4-1 and TRBJ2-7, with 12 bases aligning to TRBD2. The germline gives CDR1 MGHRA, CDR2 YSYEKL. The J segment lost 0 bases and the V segment lost 0 bases, leaving 3 bases of the junction unmatched. The CDR3 runs to 17 residues.

CDR3 residues: CASSLEGTGRPRSGANVLTF. Written as DNA, the CDR3 is TGCGCCAGCAGCTTGGAGGGGACAGGGCGCCCACGCTCTGGGGCCAACGTCCTGACTTTC. This chain links TRBV5-1 with TRBJ2-6; TRBD1 matches at 9 bases. The CDR3 has 20 amino acids. J gave up 0 bases and V 0 bases, and 10 bases lay outside the gene matches. Germline-derived CDR1 and CDR2 are SGHRS and YFSETQ.

The chain has TRBV11-2 and TRBJ2-7; perhaps TRBD2 as D (6 bases). CDR1 and CDR2 (germline): SGHAT, FQNNGV. The CDR3 is 14 residues long. Trimming removed 7 bases at V and 0 bases at J, with 13 bases between. The CDR3 loop is CASTGTRLSYEQYF. The CDR3 DNA is TGTGCCAGCACCGGGACTCGCCTCTCCTACGAGCAGTACTTC.

The table lists this clone with a count of one. The chain is built from TRBV7-2 and TRBJ2-7; TRBD1 agrees at 7 bases. The V and J ends lost 2 bases and 4 bases, in that order; junction bases with no gene match: 5. Germline values: CDR1 SGHTA, CDR2 FQGNSA. The CDR3 runs 14 residues. The CDR3 DNA follows: TGTGCCAGCAGCTTATGGCAGGGGGATTACGAGCAGTACTTC. This codes for CASSLWQGDYEQYF.

V is TRBV10-3 and J is TRBJ2-7; 10 nucleotides line up with TRBD2. The CDR3 covers 13 residues. The germline V gene has CDR1 ENHRY and CDR2 SYGVKD. J gave up 6 bases and V 5 bases, and 4 bases lay outside the gene matches. The CDR3 DNA follows: TGTGCCATCAGTCTAGCGGGAGACTTCGAGCAGTACTTC. Translated: CAISLAGDFEQYF.

V usage is TRBV7-9 and J usage is TRBJ2-4; the D gene is possibly TRBD2 (6 bases). The V gene lost 1 base and the J gene lost 0 bases, with 10 bases spanning the gap. The germline gives CDR1 SEHNR, CDR2 FQNEAQ (reference sequence). This CDR3 is built from 16 residues. The DNA of the CDR3 is TGTGCCAGCAGCTTAGGCGGGGATCTAGCCAAAAACATTCAGTACTTC. Protein: CASSLGGDLAKNIQYF.

This rearrangement joins TRBV6-5 to TRBJ2-1; 7 nucleotides agree with TRBD2. The trim removed 11 bases at V and 4 bases at J, leaving 5 bases unmatched. The CDR3 contains 12 residues. CDR1 and CDR2 (germline): MNHEY, SVGAGI. The CDR3 sequence is CAGGGGYNEQFF. The CDR3, as DNA: TGTGCCGGGGGGGGTGGATACAATGAGCAGTTCTTC.

CDR3 nucleotides: TGCGCCAGCAGCTTGAGGGACAGCTTCTACGGTGAGCAGTTCTTC. This translates into CASSLRDSFYGEQFF. The rearrangement uses TRBV5-1 and TRBJ2-1, with TRBD1 matching 7 bases. This CDR3 contains 15 residues. Looked up from germline, CDR1 is SGHRS and CDR2 is YFSETQ. With 1 base clipped from V and 9 bases from J, the junction kept 10 bases outside the gene matches.

This rearrangement joins TRBV9 to TRBJ2-2; TRBD2 might be the D (5 bases). The V end lost 4 bases, the J end lost 1 base, and 11 bases lay between the germline ends. Germline lookup yields CDR1 SGDLS and CDR2 YYNGEE. The CDR3 extends over 15 amino acids. The CDR3 DNA reads TGTGCCAGCAGCCCTCTTGGAGGGAACACCGGGGAGCTGTTTTTT. It codes for CASSPLGGNTGELFF. Full variable domain (outside the CDR3, taken from reference TRBV9 and TRBJ2-2): DSGVTQTPKHLITATGQRVTLRCSPRSGDLSVYWYQQSLDQGLQFLIQYYNGEERAKGNILERFSAQQFPDLHSELNLSSLELGDSALYFCASSPLGGNTGELFFGEGSRLTVL.

J is TRBJ1-6 and V is TRBV6-4, with TRBD1 matching over 7 bases. Germline V CDR1 and CDR2: MRHNA, SNTAGT. Losses at the gene ends were 4 bases for V and 5 bases for J; bases not matched to a gene: 5. This CDR3 spans 15 amino acids. The chain's CDR3 is CASSARQGDNSPLHF. CDR3 coding DNA: TGTGCCAGCAGTGCCCGACAGGGTGATAATTCACCCCTCCACTTT.

J is TRBJ1-4 and V is TRBV5-1, with D possibly TRBD1 on 5 matching bases. From germline, CDR1 is SGHRS and CDR2 YFSETQ. V was trimmed by 3 bases and J by 6 bases, leaving 15 bases between them. This CDR3 contains 15 residues. DNA of the CDR3: TGCGCCAGCAGCTCCCGGGGGGAGTACTATGAAAAACTGTTTTTT. Translated, it gives CASSSRGEYYEKLFF.

The chain uses TRBV20-1 and TRBJ2-1; perhaps TRBD2 as D (7 bases). Trimming removed 3 bases from V and 4 bases from J, with 13 bases in between. Germline V CDR1 and CDR2: DFQATT, SNEGSKA (reference sequence). CDR3 length: 14 amino acids. The CDR3 loop is CSASRGGPYNEQFF. The CDR3 nucleotides read TGCAGTGCTAGTAGGGGGGGGCCTTACAATGAGCAGTTCTTC.

The CDR3 loop reads CASIRTGTYNSPLHF. In DNA, the CDR3 is TGTGCCAGCATTCGGACAGGGACATATAATTCACCCCTCCACTTT. V is TRBV27 and J is TRBJ1-6; 8 positions agree with TRBD1. J was trimmed by 4 bases and V by 7 bases; bases with no gene match: 6. The germline CDR1 and CDR2 sequences are MNHEY and SMNVEV (reference sequence). CDR3 length: 15 residues.

The genes are TRBV18 and TRBJ2-3; 8 bases are a match to TRBD2. The CDR3 spans 15 residues. Germline assignment: CDR1 KGHSH and CDR2 LQKENI. V shed 4 bases, J shed 2 bases, and the junction held 5 bases outside the gene matches. The CDR3 coding sequence is TGTGCCAGCTCACGACTGCGGGGGGACACAGATACGCAGTATTTT. Its protein is CASSRLRGDTDTQYF.

The chain is built from TRBV5-1 and TRBJ2-3, with D possibly being TRBD2 (6 bases). There are 14 residues in the CDR3. Germline values: CDR1 SGHRS, CDR2 YFSETQ. V lost 5 bases and J lost 2, with 12 bases in between. The CDR3 reads CASSHSGDTDTQYF. The CDR3 DNA sequence: TGCGCCAGCAGTCATAGCGGTGACACAGATACGCAGTATTTT.